These T cell receptor beta chains were read from a single sample in a study of CD8+ T cells in alopecia areata. Repertoires were generated with immunoSEQ multiplex PCR, while TCRdb's copy carries only in-frame clones and drops some. The repertoire includes around 190,000 clones, roughly 60% of them detected once, and 1.3% sits in the top ten. Sequences were derived from CD4+ T cells sorted from blood, sampled at approximately week 50, from a patient treated with tofacitinib. The receptors stem from a human donor with alopecia areata. The CDR3 runs from the conserved cysteine through the conserved F or W. Fields, in order: D gene, J gene, clone size, V gene, CDR3 DNA, CDR3 protein. D genes are given only for firm matches. Size is stated for part of the rows, as once, few or many counts, or as a class when the clone is expanded.

D gene: NA; J gene: TRBJ1-6; clone size: NA; V gene: TRBV5-1; CDR3 DNA: TGCGCCAGCCACCCGGAGGGCGGGACGGATTCACCCCTCCACTTT; CDR3 protein: CASHPEGGTDSPLHF
D gene: NA; J gene: TRBJ2-3; clone size: NA; V gene: TRBV7-2; CDR3 DNA: TGTGCCAGCAGCCCTTACACGAGAACAGATACGCAGTATTTT; CDR3 protein: CASSPYTRTDTQYF
D gene: NA; J gene: TRBJ1-2; clone size: NA; V gene: TRBV29-1; CDR3 DNA: TGCAGCGTTGTCTCCGGGGGCTATGGCTACACCTTC; CDR3 protein: CSVVSGGYGYTF
D gene: NA; J gene: TRBJ2-1; clone size: NA; V gene: TRBV9; CDR3 DNA: TGTGCCAGCAGCGTAAAGGGGGGGTCATACAATGAGCAGTTCTTC; CDR3 protein: CASSVKGGSYNEQFF
D gene: NA; J gene: TRBJ2-3; clone size: once; V gene: TRBV2; CDR3 DNA: TGTGCCAGCAGTGAAGTCCTGGCAGATACGCAGTATTTT; CDR3 protein: CASSEVLADTQYF
D gene: NA; J gene: TRBJ2-7; clone size: few; V gene: TRBV9; CDR3 DNA: TGTGCCAGCAGCGTAGCAGCCTCCTACGAGCAGTACTTC; CDR3 protein: CASSVAASYEQYF
D gene: TRBD1; J gene: TRBJ1-1; clone size: NA; V gene: TRBV5-1; CDR3 DNA: TGCGCCAGCAGCCTTTTGGGGACAGGGGTGAACACTGAAGCTTTCTTT; CDR3 protein: CASSLLGTGVNTEAFF
D gene: TRBD2; J gene: TRBJ2-3; clone size: NA; V gene: TRBV27; CDR3 DNA: TGTGCCAGCAGTTTCGGCGGGGGGCGAGATACGCAGTATTTT; CDR3 protein: CASSFGGGRDTQYF
D gene: TRBD1; J gene: TRBJ2-7; clone size: few; V gene: TRBV7-2; CDR3 DNA: TGTGCCAGCAGCGAAGGGACAGGACACTTCTACGAGCAGTACTTC; CDR3 protein: CASSEGTGHFYEQYF
D gene: NA; J gene: TRBJ2-2; clone size: NA; V gene: TRBV7-3; CDR3 DNA: TGTGCCAGCAGACCGGGACGGAACACCGGGGAGCTGTTTTTT; CDR3 protein: CASRPGRNTGELFF
D gene: TRBD1; J gene: TRBJ2-1; clone size: NA; V gene: TRBV12-5; CDR3 DNA: TGTGCTAGTGTGGGGGGACAGGGCTACAATGAGCAGTTCTTC; CDR3 protein: CASVGGQGYNEQFF
D gene: NA; J gene: TRBJ1-5; clone size: once; V gene: TRBV9; CDR3 DNA: TGTGCCAGCAGCGTAGAGGAGGATCAGCCCCAGCATTTT; CDR3 protein: CASSVEEDQPQHF
D gene: TRBD2; J gene: TRBJ2-2; clone size: NA; V gene: TRBV10-2; CDR3 DNA: TGCGCCAGCAGGGAGACGGCGGGACTAGTCGGGGAGCTGTTTTTT; CDR3 protein: CASRETAGLVGELFF
D gene: NA; J gene: TRBJ1-1; clone size: few; V gene: TRBV14; CDR3 DNA: TGTGCCAGCAGCCAAGTGGGACAGAACACTGAAGCTTTCTTT; CDR3 protein: CASSQVGQNTEAFF
D gene: NA; J gene: TRBJ2-7; clone size: NA; V gene: TRBV19; CDR3 DNA: TGTGCCAGTTCACGCAGCGGTCTGGCCTACGAGCAGTACTTC; CDR3 protein: CASSRSGLAYEQYF
D gene: NA; J gene: TRBJ2-5; clone size: NA; V gene: TRBV13; CDR3 DNA: TGTGCCAGCAGCTTATCCCGCGAGACCCAGTACTTC; CDR3 protein: CASSLSRETQYF
D gene: TRBD1; J gene: TRBJ1-2; clone size: NA; V gene: TRBV23-1; CDR3 DNA: TGCGCCAGCAGCCGAGGACAGGGCTGGATATGTGGTGGCTACACCTTC; CDR3 protein: CASSRGQGWICGGYTF
D gene: NA; J gene: TRBJ2-4; clone size: NA; V gene: TRBV5-1; CDR3 DNA: TGCGCCAGCAGCTTGGCCGACGGAAACATTCAGTACTTC; CDR3 protein: CASSLADGNIQYF
D gene: NA; J gene: TRBJ2-2; clone size: many; V gene: TRBV5-1; CDR3 DNA: TGCGCCAGCAGCTTGGGGCTACTAATTAACACCGGGGAGCTGTTTTTT; CDR3 protein: CASSLGLLINTGELFF
D gene: TRBD1; J gene: TRBJ2-4; clone size: NA; V gene: TRBV11-2; CDR3 DNA: TGTGCCAGCAGCTTTGATCCGGGACAGGGGATGGACATTCAGTACTTC; CDR3 protein: CASSFDPGQGMDIQYF
D gene: NA; J gene: TRBJ2-4; clone size: NA; V gene: TRBV29-1; CDR3 DNA: TGCAGCGTTGTTGAGGGCTTCAACATTCAGTACTTC; CDR3 protein: CSVVEGFNIQYF
D gene: NA; J gene: TRBJ2-7; clone size: NA; V gene: TRBV6-6; CDR3 DNA: TGTGCCAGCAGGGCGCGGGACGAGCAGTACTTC; CDR3 protein: CASRARDEQYF
D gene: NA; J gene: TRBJ2-5; clone size: NA; V gene: TRBV5-1; CDR3 DNA: TGCGCCAGCAGTCGAGGTCGATGGGAGACCCAGTACTTC; CDR3 protein: CASSRGRWETQYF
D gene: NA; J gene: TRBJ2-3; clone size: NA; V gene: TRBV15; CDR3 DNA: TGTGCCACCAGCAGAGATTTGGGGGATACGCAGTATTTT; CDR3 protein: CATSRDLGDTQYF
D gene: NA; J gene: TRBJ2-4; clone size: NA; V gene: TRBV2; CDR3 DNA: TGTGCCAGCAGTAAAACAGTAGCCAAAAACATTCAGTACTTC; CDR3 protein: CASSKTVAKNIQYF
D gene: TRBD2; J gene: TRBJ2-5; clone size: NA; V gene: TRBV15; CDR3 DNA: TGTGCCACACAGCGACTAGCAGGAGACCAGACCCAGTACTTC; CDR3 protein: CATQRLAGDQTQYF
D gene: TRBD1; J gene: TRBJ2-1; clone size: NA; V gene: TRBV5-1; CDR3 DNA: TGCGCCAGCAGCACGGACAGGATCTACAATGAGCAGTTCTTC; CDR3 protein: CASSTDRIYNEQFF
D gene: TRBD1; J gene: TRBJ1-5; clone size: NA; V gene: TRBV6-1; CDR3 DNA: TGTGCCAGCAGTGGGGAACAGGGGGCGAATCAGCCCCAGCATTTT; CDR3 protein: CASSGEQGANQPQHF
D gene: NA; J gene: TRBJ2-2; clone size: few; V gene: TRBV5-1; CDR3 DNA: TGCGCCAGCTGCCCGGGCGGAACGAACACCGGGGAGCTGTTTTTT; CDR3 protein: CASCPGGTNTGELFF
D gene: NA; J gene: TRBJ2-7; clone size: few; V gene: TRBV5-6; CDR3 DNA: TGTGCCAGCAGCAGGCCAGTCTCAACCTACGAGCAGTACTTC; CDR3 protein: CASSRPVSTYEQYF
D gene: NA; J gene: TRBJ1-1; clone size: NA; V gene: TRBV14; CDR3 DNA: TGTGCCAGCAGCCAAGCATTAAACACTGAAGCTTTCTTT; CDR3 protein: CASSQALNTEAFF
D gene: TRBD2; J gene: TRBJ2-3; clone size: NA; V gene: TRBV29-1; CDR3 DNA: TGCAGCGTTGTTTCCAGCGGGGGGGCGAGGGCAGATACGCAGTATTTT; CDR3 protein: CSVVSSGGARADTQYF
D gene: NA; J gene: TRBJ2-2; clone size: NA; V gene: TRBV6-1; CDR3 DNA: TGTGCCAGCCAGGGGATGGCCGGGGAGCTGTTTTTT; CDR3 protein: CASQGMAGELFF
D gene: TRBD2; J gene: TRBJ2-1; clone size: NA; V gene: TRBV5-1; CDR3 DNA: TGCGCCAGCAGCCCGGGGACTAGCGGGTACAATGAGCAGTTCTTC; CDR3 protein: CASSPGTSGYNEQFF
D gene: NA; J gene: TRBJ2-3; clone size: NA; V gene: TRBV7-2; CDR3 DNA: TGTGCCAGCAGCTTAGTTGGCACAGATACGCAGTATTTT; CDR3 protein: CASSLVGTDTQYF
D gene: TRBD2; J gene: TRBJ2-3; clone size: NA; V gene: TRBV7-2; CDR3 DNA: TGTGCCAGCAGTAAGAAGGGACTAGCGGGGGCTAATACGCAGTATTTT; CDR3 protein: CASSKKGLAGANTQYF
D gene: NA; J gene: TRBJ2-3; clone size: once; V gene: TRBV11-2; CDR3 DNA: TGTGCCAGCAGCTTAGCCCTAGAAACCTCTACGCAGTATTTT; CDR3 protein: CASSLALETSTQYF
D gene: NA; J gene: TRBJ2-1; clone size: few; V gene: TRBV29-1; CDR3 DNA: TGCAGCGTTGGCAACCCGGGACAATCGTCCCTCTTC; CDR3 protein: CSVGNPGQSSLF
D gene: TRBD2; J gene: TRBJ2-7; clone size: NA; V gene: TRBV15; CDR3 DNA: TGTGCCACCAGCGAGCGGGACTCCTACGAGCAGTACTTC; CDR3 protein: CATSERDSYEQYF
D gene: NA; J gene: TRBJ1-1; clone size: few; V gene: TRBV7-2; CDR3 DNA: TGTGCCAGCAGCTTAGCGCAAGGATTCGGCACTGAAGCTTTCTTT; CDR3 protein: CASSLAQGFGTEAFF
D gene: TRBD1; J gene: TRBJ1-5; clone size: NA; V gene: TRBV28; CDR3 DNA: TGTGCCAGCAGGATAGGGACAGCTCGGCAGCCCCAGCATTTT; CDR3 protein: CASRIGTARQPQHF